This TCR beta chain was recovered during a study of CD8 T cells in ankylosing spondylitis. Germline CDR1 reads DFQATT; CDR2 reads SNEGSKA (reference sequence). The length of the CDR3 is 15 residues. One entry per CDR3 protein results from TCRdb running MiXCR on the 5' RACE reads. The sample consists of 250,000 or so distinct CDR3 sequences, 15% to 20% of them appearing once. Comments on this clonotype: A much larger clone lies a single base off, so this may be a read error.

The receptor comes from a male donor with ankylosing spondylitis or in good health (not recorded which). V usage is TRBV20-1 and J usage is TRBJ2-5, with 12 bases identical to TRBD2. The specimen sequenced was blood, either unsorted or a sorted T cell fraction (not recorded which). The CDR3, as DNA: TGCAGTGCTAGTCTCGGACTAGCGGGGCAAGAGTCCCAGTACTTC. This translates into CSASLGLAGQESQYF.